Below, 26 T cell receptor beta chains from the same sample are listed, as sequenced in a study of blood T cell repertoires in COVID-19 (dated by TCRdb to the early 2020s). Libraries were prepared through the immunoSEQ multiplex PCR assay. In TCRdb, the immuneACCESS table is reduced to in-frame sequences with V and J assigned. These tables do not hold every clone; where another copy was compared, an unresolved V gene accounts for under half, and the others remain unexplained. The sample has about 250,000 clones on record, roughly 84% of them singletons. The ten largest clones capture approximately 1.4% of the sample. Sequences were obtained from peripheral blood. These receptors all stem from a woman between 40 and 55 years old who had recovered from COVID-19.

The V and J genes are TRBV6-2 or TRBV6-3 and TRBJ2-7, with 14 bases lining up with TRBD2. The CDR3 runs 15 residues. V lost 5 bases and J lost 7; bases outside the gene matches: 7. Per the germline V gene, CDR1 is MNHEY and CDR2 is SVGEGT. This chain's CDR3 is CASSPRTSGGNEQYF. The CDR3 bases are TGTGCCAGCAGTCCAAGGACTAGCGGGGGGAATGAGCAGTACTTC.

The sample holds a few counts of this clone. J is TRBJ1-6 and V is TRBV10-3, with TRBD1 as a possible D gene (6 bases). Trimming took off 4 bases at V and 0 bases at J, with 16 bases between the two ends. The CDR3 has 18 amino acids. CDR1 is ENHRY and CDR2 is SYGVKD in the germline V gene. CDR3 nucleotides: TGTGCCATCAGTGGACAGGCCTTACTTGACTCCTATAATTCACCCCTCCACTTT. This codes for CAISGQALLDSYNSPLHF.

The chain joins TRBV6-6 to TRBJ1-3; 9 bases agree with TRBD1. Germline trimming cut 5 bases from V and 0 bases from J; bases unmatched to any gene: 8. From germline, CDR1 is MNHNY and CDR2 SVGAGI (reference sequence). The CDR3 is 17 amino acids. The CDR3 bases are TGTGCCAGCAGTCCCGGGACAGGGAGACCCTCTGGAAACACCATATATTTT. It specifies CASSPGTGRPSGNTIYF.

V gene TRBV7-2 combines with J gene TRBJ2-5; a weak D match, TRBD1 (5 bases). There are 16 residues in the CDR3. Germline CDR1 and CDR2: SGHTA and FQGNSA. The ends were cut back, 1 base at V and 5 bases at J, with 17 bases in the middle. The CDR3 loop is CASSLGSRVFGETQYF. The CDR3, as DNA: TGTGCCAGCAGCTTAGGTAGCAGGGTGTTTGGGGAGACCCAGTACTTC. The full variable domain, completed using reference TRBV7-2 and TRBJ2-5, is GAGVSQSPSNKVTEKGKDVELRCDPISGHTALYWYRQSLGQGLEFLIYFQGNSAPDKSGLPSDRFSAERTGGSVSTLTIQRTQQEDSAVYLCASSLGSRVFGETQYFGPGTRLLVL.

The chain uses TRBV28 and TRBJ2-2, with 8 bases that match TRBD2. The CDR3 has 17 residues. Germline-derived CDR1 and CDR2 are MDHEN and SYDVKM. The V segment lost 6 bases and the J segment 4 bases; nucleotides outside the gene matches: 13. For the CDR3, the DNA is TGTGCCAGCAGCTTACCCCTAGCGGGTTTTTTCACCGGGGAGCTGTTTTTT. As protein: CASSLPLAGFFTGELFF. The entire variable domain, with the rest obtained from reference TRBV28 and TRBJ2-2, is as follows: DVKVTQSSRYLVKRTGEKVFLECVQDMDHENMFWYRQDPGLGLRLIYFSYDVKMKEKGDIPEGYSVSREKKERFSLILESASTNQTSMYLCASSLPLAGFFTGELFFGEGSRLTVL.

This sequence joins TRBV6-5 and TRBJ1-4; tentative D call: TRBD1 (6 bases). Germline assignment: CDR1 MNHEY and CDR2 SVGAGI. This CDR3 contains 14 residues. Trimming left V 1 base short and J 11 bases short, with 14 bases between. The CDR3 sequence: CASSYLGAGAKLFF. CDR3 nucleotide sequence: TGTGCCAGCAGTTACTTGGGGGCGGGGGCTAAACTGTTTTTT.

This rearrangement joins TRBV6-5 to TRBJ2-7; 11 bases match TRBD2. Trimming took 5 bases from V and 2 from J; bases not matched to a gene: 5. CDR1 MNHEY and CDR2 SVGAGI come from the germline V gene. The CDR3 covers 15 residues. This CDR3 reads CASSTYSGGAYEQYF. DNA for the CDR3: TGTGCCAGCAGTACCTATAGCGGGGGGGCCTACGAGCAGTACTTC.

The V gene is TRBV11-3, the J gene TRBJ2-5; a possible D gene is TRBD1 (6 bases). Trimming pared 5 bases from V and 1 base from J, leaving 14 bases between. CDR3 length: 15 amino acids. CDR1 is SGHNT, CDR2 YENEEA, per germline. The CDR3 reads CASSKGTSLQETQYF. The CDR3 DNA sequence: TGTGCCAGCAGCAAGGGGACAAGCCTCCAAGAGACCCAGTACTTC.

The V gene is TRBV9, the J gene TRBJ1-6, with D hard to call. The germline V gene encodes CDR1 SGDLS and CDR2 YYNGEE. The V end was cut by 0 bases, the J end by 2 bases, with 6 bases between. The CDR3 runs 15 residues. This CDR3 is CASSVGGAYNSPLHF. For the CDR3, the DNA is TGTGCCAGCAGCGTAGGCGGAGCCTATAATTCACCCCTCCACTTT.

This rearrangement joins TRBV28 to TRBJ1-3; TRBD1 matches at 8 bases. J lost 7 bases, V lost 6 bases, and 14 bases had no gene match. Germline V CDR1 and CDR2: MDHEN, SYDVKM. This CDR3 has 16 amino acids. CDR3 bases: TGTGCCAGCAGGGGTAGACAGGGGCGCCATCCTAACACCATATATTTT. Its protein product is CASRGRQGRHPNTIYF.

The chain carries TRBV19 and TRBJ1-1; tentatively, D is TRBD1 (5 bases). CDR1 and CDR2 (germline): LNHDA, SQIVND (reference sequence). The V gene lost 6 bases and the J gene lost 1 base, with 9 bases spanning the gap. The CDR3 runs to 13 residues. The DNA for the CDR3 is TGTGCCAGTAGGCCTACAGGGAACACTGAAGCTTTCTTT. As protein: CASRPTGNTEAFF.

This clone appeared a few times. The CDR3 nucleotides read TGTGCCAGCAGCTCCGGGACAGTCAATTCACCCCTCCACTTT. Translating it yields CASSSGTVNSPLHF. The J gene is TRBJ1-6, the V gene TRBV11-2; 7 bases fit TRBD1. CDR3 size: 14 residues. Germline assignment: CDR1 SGHAT and CDR2 FQNNGV. V trimming: 4 bases; J trimming: 7 bases; junction bases outside the gene matches: 4. The whole variable domain, filled in from reference TRBV11-2 and TRBJ1-6, reads EAGVAQSPRYKIIEKRQSVAFWCNPISGHATLYWYQQILGQGPKLLIQFQNNGVVDDSQLPKDRFSAERLKGVDSTLKIQPAKLEDSAVYLCASSSGTVNSPLHFGNGTRLTVT.

The chain is built from TRBV3-1 (or the pseudogene TRBV3-2) and TRBJ1-2; D not certain. Deletions cut 6 bases from V and 4 bases from J, with 12 bases between. The CDR3 is 13 residues long. Looked up from germline, CDR1 is LGHDT and CDR2 is YNNKEL (reference sequence). This CDR3 is CASRGLGSYGYTF. CDR3 bases: TGTGCCAGCAGAGGGCTAGGGAGCTATGGCTACACCTTC.

This clone showed up just once. The chain combines TRBV7-9 with TRBJ2-1; D perhaps matches TRBD1 (6 bases). This CDR3 is built from 15 residues. V shed 5 bases and J shed 7 bases, with 18 bases lying between them. The germline gives CDR1 SEHNR, CDR2 FQNEAQ (reference sequence). In DNA, the CDR3 is TGTGCCAGCAGCCCGCTGCCAGGGGATTTGAATGAGCAGTTCTTC. This encodes CASSPLPGDLNEQFF. Full variable domain (rest looked up from reference TRBV7-9 and TRBJ2-1): DTGVSQNPRHKITKRGQNVTFRCDPISEHNRLYWYRQTLGQGPEFLTYFQNEAQLEKSRLLSDRFSAERPKGSFSTLEIQRTEQGDSAMYLCASSPLPGDLNEQFFGPGTRLTVL.

The chain is built from TRBV3-1 (or the pseudogene TRBV3-2) and TRBJ2-2; D is unresolved. The CDR3 runs to 15 residues. The V gene's germline CDR1 is LGHDT and CDR2 YNNKEL (reference sequence). Trimming removed 1 base at V and 1 base at J, with 7 bases between. The CDR3 DNA is TGTGCCAGCAGCCAAGGGGCAATGAACACCGGGGAGCTGTTTTTT. This gives the protein CASSQGAMNTGELFF.

The chain employs TRBV5-4 and TRBJ1-6; 9 bases line up with TRBD1. V lost 4 bases, J lost 10 bases, and 9 bases stayed unmatched. There are 15 residues in the CDR3. Germline V CDR1 and CDR2: SGHNT, YYREEE (reference sequence). The DNA of the CDR3 is TGTGCCAGCAGCCTACAGGGGGCAATTGGATCACCCCTCCACTTT. Amino acids: CASSLQGAIGSPLHF.

The chain employs TRBV4-1 and TRBJ1-3; D call uncertain. The CDR3 consists of 16 residues. Germline values: CDR1 MGHRA, CDR2 YSYEKL. The germline V and J ends were trimmed by 1 base and 0 bases, with 10 bases remaining between them. CDR3 region: CASSQGWRLSGNTIYF. In DNA form, the CDR3 reads TGCGCCAGCAGCCAAGGTTGGAGACTCTCTGGAAACACCATATATTTT.

V usage is TRBV4-1 and J usage is TRBJ2-1, with 13 bases that match TRBD2. The germline V gene has CDR1 MGHRA and CDR2 YSYEKL. V shed 1 base, J shed 11 bases, and the junction held 14 bases outside the gene matches. This CDR3 comprises 18 residues. CDR3 sequence (DNA): TGCGCCAGCAGCCAAGTCCCGACTAGCGGGGGGCCCTCGAGGAAGCAGTTCTTC. Encoded protein: CASSQVPTSGGPSRKQFF.

The chain employs TRBV2 and TRBJ2-2; a possible D gene is TRBD2 (5 bases). With 11 bases removed from V and 6 bases from J, the gap between germline ends came to 13 bases. The germline V gene encodes CDR1 SNHLY and CDR2 FYNNEI. The CDR3 is 12 amino acids. The CDR3 nucleotides read TGTGCCGGAGGTTTAGTGGCCGGGGAGCTGTTTTTT. It translates to CAGGLVAGELFF.

The V gene is TRBV7-3, the J gene TRBJ2-3, with a possible D match to TRBD2 (6 bases). The germline gives CDR1 SGHTA, CDR2 FQGTGA. Trimming took 4 bases from V and 6 from J, leaving 17 bases between them. This CDR3 spans 15 amino acids. CDR3 nucleotides: TGTGCCAGCAGCTCGGGCGGGGCAGCCGGGGATACGCAGTATTTT. Amino acids: CASSSGGAAGDTQYF.

The rearrangement joins TRBV5-1 to TRBJ2-3; tentative D call: TRBD1 (6 bases). Germline V gives CDR1 SGHRS, CDR2 YFSETQ. The CDR3 is 14 amino acids. The V end lost 2 bases, the J end lost 3 bases, and 10 bases lay between the germline ends. CDR3 bases: TGCGCCAGCAGCTTAGGGGGAAAAACAGATACGCAGTATTTT. It yields the protein CASSLGGKTDTQYF.

The chain carries TRBV6-6 and TRBJ2-7; no clear D gene. CDR1 is MNHNY, CDR2 SVGAGI, per germline (reference sequence). The CDR3 contains 12 residues. V dropped 5 bases and J dropped 5 bases, with 10 bases sitting between them. The CDR3 protein is CASSDMGNEQYF. CDR3 bases: TGTGCCAGCAGTGACATGGGCAACGAGCAGTACTTC.

This clone was found once. J is TRBJ1-4 and V is TRBV19; 8 bases agree with TRBD1. Germline-derived CDR1 and CDR2 are LNHDA and SQIVND (reference sequence). V trimming: 4 bases; J trimming: 6 bases; junction bases outside the gene matches: 10. The CDR3 runs to 16 residues. The CDR3 reads CASSTNRGYPYEKLFF. The CDR3 nucleotides are TGTGCCAGTAGTACCAACAGGGGGTACCCATATGAAAAACTGTTTTTT.

The chain combines TRBV24-1 with TRBJ1-1; 9 bases fit TRBD1. This CDR3 has 15 residues. V lost 3 bases, J lost 5 bases, and 6 bases stayed unmatched. Germline CDR1 KGHDR, CDR2 SFDVKD. CDR3 residues: CATSDTRTGVTEAFF. CDR3 DNA: TGTGCCACCAGTGATACCCGGACAGGGGTGACTGAAGCTTTCTTT.

The chain links TRBV25-1 to TRBJ1-2; the D is unclear. The CDR3 has 13 residues. Germline CDR1 is MGHDK and CDR2 is SYGVNS. CDR3: CASSATGNYGYTF. The CDR3 DNA reads TGTGCTTCAAGCGCGACGGGAAACTATGGCTACACCTTC.

The V call is TRBV29-1, the J call TRBJ2-1; D gene unclear. The V and J ends lost 4 bases and 12 bases respectively, with 10 bases between them. The CDR3 totals 10 residues. Germline V gene data show CDR1 as SQVTM and CDR2 as ANQGSEA. The CDR3 is CSVGSMWQFF. CDR3 sequence (DNA): TGCAGCGTTGGCAGTATGTGGCAGTTCTTC.